The 24 T cell receptor beta chains below come from one sample, sequenced in a study of long-term antiretroviral therapy in people with HIV. Assay version v3.0 of immunoSEQ was used, and it was run at survey level. The assay was immunoSEQ multiplex PCR, and TCRdb's table has in-frame clones only and misses some. The sample contains some 15,000 clones, approximately 81% of which appear only once. This specimen consisted of unsorted PBMCs, obtained 1.2 years before starting antiretroviral therapy. The receptors come from a man under 40 with HIV.

J is TRBJ2-7 and V is TRBV9; D remains unclear. Trimming cost V 1 base and J 6 bases, with 14 bases left between them. CDR1 is SGDLS, CDR2 YYNGEE, per germline. This CDR3 region has 14 residues. CDR3 protein: CASSVSGSLGEQYF. DNA of the CDR3: TGTGCCAGCAGCGTAAGTGGCAGCTTGGGCGAGCAGTACTTC.

The V call is TRBV2, the J call TRBJ2-7; 11 positions agree with TRBD2. The CDR3 has 16 amino acids. CDR1 and CDR2 from the germline V gene are SNHLY and FYNNEI. The trim removed 3 bases at V and 3 bases at J, leaving 7 bases unmatched. This CDR3 is CASSEVLAGGGYEQYF. The CDR3 DNA reads TGTGCCAGCAGTGAGGTTCTAGCGGGAGGTGGCTACGAGCAGTACTTC.

By proportion, this clone is large. The chain employs TRBV2 and TRBJ2-7; perhaps D is TRBD1 or TRBD2 (5 bases each). V was clipped by 4 bases and J by 4 bases, with 14 bases between them. This CDR3 comprises 14 residues. Germline V lookup: CDR1 SNHLY, CDR2 FYNNEI. In DNA form, the CDR3 reads TGTGCCAGCAGTGTACTTGGGACCCGATACGAGCAGTACTTC. Residues: CASSVLGTRYEQYF.

V is TRBV14 and J is TRBJ2-3; TRBD1 matches at 9 bases. Losses at the gene ends were 4 bases for V and 6 bases for J; bases not matched to a gene: 14. The CDR3 runs to 17 residues. Germline values: CDR1 SGHDN, CDR2 FVKESK. Here the CDR3 DNA reads TGTGCCAGCAGCCCACGGACAGGGGTAGTGATGCCGGATACGCAGTATTTT. It codes for CASSPRTGVVMPDTQYF.

The V gene is TRBV6-1, the J gene TRBJ2-7, with D tentatively TRBD1 (6 bases). The germline gives CDR1 MNHNS, CDR2 SASEGT. The ends were cut back, 4 bases at V and 4 bases at J, with 14 bases in the middle. The CDR3 has 14 amino acids. CDR3 region: CASSGSWGRYEQYF. CDR3 nucleotide sequence: TGTGCCAGCAGTGGGTCCTGGGGGCGATACGAGCAGTACTTC.

J is TRBJ1-2 and V is TRBV18; 7 bases map to TRBD1. V dropped 3 bases and J dropped 6; count of bases not matched to a gene: 7. The CDR3 loop spans 14 amino acids. CDR1 and CDR2 from the germline V gene are KGHSH and LQKENI. In DNA, the CDR3 is TGTGCCAGCTCACCGCAGCAACAGGGGAATGGCTACACCTTC. It yields the protein CASSPQQQGNGYTF. Using reference TRBV18 and TRBJ1-2 for the parts outside the CDR3, the full variable domain is NAGVMQNPRHLVRRRGQEARLRCSPMKGHSHVYWYRQLPEEGLKFMVYLQKENIIDESGMPKERFSAEFPKEGPSILRIQQVVRGDSAAYFCASSPQQQGNGYTFGSGTRLTVV.

This sequence joins TRBV5-1 and TRBJ2-3; 7 bases line up with TRBD1. J lost 6 bases, V lost 7 bases, and 11 bases had no gene match. The CDR3 is 14 amino acids. Germline assignment: CDR1 SGHRS and CDR2 YFSETQ. The CDR3 DNA follows: TGCGCCAGCCAGTTGACAGGGAGATTTGATACGCAGTATTTT. Residues: CASQLTGRFDTQYF.

The V call is TRBV30, the J call TRBJ1-2; possible D gene TRBD1, 5 bases. Trimming stripped 0 bases from V and 4 bases from J, with 12 bases between. The CDR3 is 14 amino acids. CDR1 is GTSNPN and CDR2 is SVGIG in the germline V gene (reference sequence). CDR3 bases: TGTGCCTGGAGTGTAAGTTCAGGGATCTATGGCTACACCTTC. This encodes CAWSVSSGIYGYTF.

The V call is TRBV6-1, the J call TRBJ1-1; D is undetermined. This CDR3 spans 13 amino acids. CDR1 and CDR2 from the germline V gene are MNHNS and SASEGT. The germline V and J ends were trimmed by 3 bases and 1 base, with 6 bases remaining between them. The CDR3 reads CASSDRRNTEAFF. The CDR3 DNA sequence: TGTGCCAGCAGTGACCGACGGAACACTGAAGCTTTCTTT.

J is TRBJ2-3 and V is TRBV29-1; a possible D gene is TRBD1 (6 bases). Trimming took 3 bases from V and 6 from J, leaving 13 bases between them. The CDR3 runs 13 residues. In germline, CDR1 is SQVTM, CDR2 ANQGSEA. The CDR3 sequence: CSVEVGAGDTQYF. In nucleotides, the CDR3 is TGCAGCGTTGAGGTGGGGGCCGGGGATACGCAGTATTTT.

This clone was counted once. The rearrangement links TRBV14 to TRBJ2-1; 15 nucleotides agree with TRBD2. Germline V gene lookup returns CDR1 SGHDN and CDR2 FVKESK. V lost 6 bases, J lost 7 bases, and 10 bases stayed unmatched. The CDR3 has 17 residues. The CDR3, as DNA: TGTGCCAGCAGGGGACAGGGGGGACTAGCGGGAGGAAATGAGCAGTTCTTC. Its protein is CASRGQGGLAGGNEQFF. Full variable domain (remainder filled in from reference TRBV14 and TRBJ2-1): EAGVTQFPSHSVIEKGQTVTLRCDPISGHDNLYWYRRVMGKEIKFLLHFVKESKQDESGMPNNRFLAERTGGTYSTLKVQPAELEDSGVYFCASRGQGGLAGGNEQFFGPGTRLTVL.

V and J are TRBV29-1 and TRBJ2-5; perhaps TRBD1 as D (6 bases). The CDR3 length is 14 residues. V shed 5 bases and J shed 2 bases, with 15 bases lying between them. Germline CDR1 SQVTM, CDR2 ANQGSEA. The CDR3 protein is CSVRGSGTQETQYF. DNA of the CDR3: TGCAGCGTTCGGGGCTCAGGGACACAAGAGACCCAGTACTTC.

CDR3 in amino acids: CASSYDRDSSPLHF. CDR3 DNA sequence: TGTGCCAGCAGCTACGACAGGGATAGCTCACCCCTCCACTTT. This sequence joins TRBV7-8 and TRBJ1-6; 7 bases line up with TRBD1. This CDR3 has 14 residues. Unmatched junction bases numbered 7, after V lost 4 bases and J lost 10 bases. Germline V gene data show CDR1 as SGHVS and CDR2 as FQNEAQ.

DNA for the CDR3: TGTGCCAGTAGTCCGGGACCGCACTCCTACGAGCAGTACTTC. This translates into CASSPGPHSYEQYF. The genes are TRBV19 and TRBJ2-7, with D perhaps assigned TRBD1 or TRBD2 (5 bases each). In germline, CDR1 is LNHDA, CDR2 SQIVND (reference sequence). This CDR3 region has 14 residues. V was pared by 5 bases and J by 0 bases, with 11 bases between.

The rearrangement joins TRBV7-9 to TRBJ2-2; D is perhaps TRBD2 (6 bases). From germline, CDR1 is SEHNR and CDR2 FQNEAQ (reference sequence). The CDR3 is 14 amino acids. The V end was cut by 5 bases, the J end by 4 bases, with 11 bases between. The CDR3 loop is CASSMGLLTGELFF. The CDR3 region has the DNA TGTGCCAGCAGCATGGGACTTCTCACCGGGGAGCTGTTTTTT.

The rearrangement uses TRBV28 and TRBJ2-7; 9 bases match TRBD1. Trimming took 2 bases from V and 4 from J; bases not matched to a gene: 6. This CDR3 spans 15 amino acids. CDR1 MDHEN and CDR2 SYDVKM come from the germline V gene. CDR3 residues: CASSLGVTGGYEQYF. CDR3 coding DNA: TGTGCCAGCAGTTTAGGGGTGACAGGGGGGTACGAGCAGTACTTC.

The genes are TRBV5-1 and TRBJ1-2, with 11 bases fitting TRBD1. Losses at the gene ends were 4 bases for V and 6 bases for J; bases not matched to a gene: 11. CDR1 SGHRS and CDR2 YFSETQ come from the germline V gene. CDR3 length: 16 amino acids. This chain's CDR3 is CASSRAPGQGVHGYTF. The CDR3 DNA sequence: TGCGCCAGCAGCCGGGCACCGGGACAGGGGGTGCATGGCTACACCTTC.

The genes are TRBV28 and TRBJ2-7; 9 nucleotides match TRBD2. V was clipped by 3 bases and J by 7 bases; unmatched bases: 13. The CDR3 covers 16 residues. Germline V lookup: CDR1 MDHEN, CDR2 SYDVKM. The CDR3 loop is CASSFLGLAGTGEQYF. The CDR3 coding sequence is TGTGCCAGCAGTTTTCTTGGGCTAGCGGGAACCGGGGAGCAGTACTTC. Together with reference TRBV28 and TRBJ2-7, the CDR3 gives the full variable domain: DVKVTQSSRYLVKRTGEKVFLECVQDMDHENMFWYRQDPGLGLRLIYFSYDVKMKEKGDIPEGYSVSREKKERFSLILESASTNQTSMYLCASSFLGLAGTGEQYFGPGTRLTVT.

This clone showed up just once. V gene TRBV14 combines with J gene TRBJ2-3; D call uncertain. The CDR3 has 14 residues. Germline values: CDR1 SGHDN, CDR2 FVKESK. V was pared by 4 bases and J by 3 bases, with 11 bases between. The CDR3: CASSLQADTDTQYF. In DNA form, the CDR3 reads TGTGCCAGCAGCCTTCAGGCGGATACAGATACGCAGTATTTT.

V is TRBV27 and J is TRBJ2-7; TRBD2 matches at 13 bases. The V and J ends lost 7 bases and 4 bases, in that order; junction bases with no gene match: 13. This CDR3 has 17 residues. Per germline, CDR1 MNHEY and CDR2 SMNVEV (reference sequence). CDR3 bases: TGTGCCAGCACCTCTCTTGGACTAGCGGGAGTAGAATACGAGCAGTACTTC. The encoded protein is CASTSLGLAGVEYEQYF.

This chain joins TRBV7-3 and TRBJ1-1, with TRBD1 as a possible D gene (6 bases). Germline values: CDR1 SGHTA, CDR2 FQGTGA. The CDR3 sequence is 13 residues long. Trimming pared 6 bases from V and 1 base from J, leaving 9 bases between. The CDR3, as DNA: TGTGCCAGCAGTTACAGGGAGAACACTGAAGCTTTCTTT. Protein product: CASSYRENTEAFF.

The rearrangement links TRBV1 to TRBJ2-5; no check of the table's D call, TRBD2, against the DNA was made. TRBV1 is deemed a pseudogene. CDR3 length: 15 amino acids. The CDR3 DNA follows: TGCACCAGCAGCCACGAGCGGGCACAAAAAGAGACCCAGTACTTC. Encoded protein: CTSSHERAQKETQYF.

V gene TRBV25-1 combines with J gene TRBJ2-5; D is uncertain. The CDR3 has 14 amino acids. CDR1 and CDR2 from the germline V gene are MGHDK and SYGVNS. Trimming cost V 5 bases and J 4 bases, with 14 bases left between them. CDR3 nucleotides: TGTGCCAGCAGTACCAACGGACGGCCAGAGACCCAGTACTTC. This encodes CASSTNGRPETQYF. The full variable domain, rest sourced from reference TRBV25-1 and TRBJ2-5, is EADIYQTPRYLVIGTGKKITLECSQTMGHDKMYWYQQDPGMELHLIHYSYGVNSTEKGDLSSESTVSRIRTEHFPLTLESARPSHTSQYLCASSTNGRPETQYFGPGTRLLVL.

This sequence joins TRBV6-6 and TRBJ1-1; D ambiguous. CDR1 is MNHNY, CDR2 SVGAGI, per germline (reference sequence). The V end was cut by 6 bases, the J end by 0 bases, with 11 bases between. This CDR3 is 14 amino acids long. As DNA, the CDR3 is TGTGCCAGCAGCCCCGGACTGATGAACACTGAAGCTTTCTTT. Residues: CASSPGLMNTEAFF.